Listed below are T cell receptor beta chains from one sample, sequenced in a study of T cell responses to AZD1222 COVID-19 vaccine. TCRdb keeps only in-frame clones here, not all; method: immunoSEQ multiplex PCR. The table includes approximately 120,000 clones, 70% to 90% detected once. This sample comprised peripheral blood, obtained on day 0 of AZD1222 vaccination. The origin of the receptors is an adult in good health. Each CDR3 is given with its conserved first and last residue.

v_call,j_call,cdr3_aa
TRBV27,TRBJ1-4,CASRTWTAASTNEKLFF
TRBV2,TRBJ2-5,CASSEAGIRVRETQYF
TRBV29-1,TRBJ2-5,CSVIYSETQYF
TRBV3-1/TRBV3-2,TRBJ2-7,CASSLLTSGISYEQYF
TRBV19,TRBJ1-3,CASSTVGNGPGNTIYF
TRBV10-3,TRBJ2-3,CAISEGGISLQAQYF
TRBV6-2/TRBV6-3,TRBJ2-2,CASSPWEKVNTGELFF
TRBV5-1,TRBJ2-3,CASSWGSTDTQYF
TRBV28,TRBJ2-5,CASSPLAGGRKTQYF
TRBV7-3,TRBJ2-7,CASSRDTFYEQYF
TRBV9,TRBJ2-5,CASSVDVQETQYF
TRBV3-1/TRBV3-2,TRBJ1-2,CASSHLWDSDEGYTF
TRBV7-3,TRBJ2-1,CASSMAGTYNEQFF
TRBV6-2/TRBV6-3,TRBJ1-2,CASSSRGTNYGYTF
TRBV6-1,TRBJ2-5,CASSVRTSGRRVPRETQYF
TRBV2,TRBJ2-3,CASIILVKSTDTQYF
TRBV19,TRBJ2-1,CASSPARKILLYNEQFF
TRBV6-5,TRBJ2-7,CTSNRGPYEQYF
TRBV25-1,TRBJ1-6,CASSDRFDSPLHF
TRBV14,TRBJ2-5,CASSPSLVQETQYF
TRBV27,TRBJ1-5,CASSQSLTGYQPQHF
TRBV5-1,TRBJ1-1,CASSGQGATEAFF
TRBV6-6,TRBJ1-6,CASSPHRGPNSPLHF
TRBV7-9,TRBJ1-5,CASSSSGSGDQPQHF
TRBV6-5,TRBJ2-7,CASSYSWTSGSYEQYF
TRBV24-1,TRBJ2-5,CATSDSPGETQYF
TRBV7-3,TRBJ2-1,CASSLQGLNNEQFF
TRBV5-1,TRBJ1-4,CASSFQQGAGEKLFF
TRBV5-4,TRBJ2-2,CASSRPGQGSGTGELFF
TRBV5-1,TRBJ2-1,CASTFNNEQFF
TRBV5-4,TRBJ2-1,CASRLNSAPGTNEQFF
TRBV28,TRBJ2-7,CASSLPLWSYSYEQYF
TRBV20-1,TRBJ2-2,CSASFQFSTGELFF
TRBV19,TRBJ1-5,CATTDVNSNQPQHF
TRBV10-3,TRBJ1-1,CAISDLGNEAFF
TRBV10-3,TRBJ2-1,CAIRFGQNPSYNEQFF
TRBV12-2,TRBJ2-5,CASRLLLLVLQETQYF
TRBV20-1,TRBJ1-1,CSASSRFGVMNTEAFF
TRBV18,TRBJ2-1,CASSPSSGWTYNEQFF
TRBV28,TRBJ1-3,CASSLGTGGVSGNTIYF
TRBV27,TRBJ2-7,CASSLGTTTYEQYF
TRBV19,TRBJ1-5,CASSTQNQPQHF
TRBV6-2/TRBV6-3,TRBJ2-1,CASSYGPRAGGRNEQFF
TRBV5-4,TRBJ1-3,CASSLAGAGNTIYF
TRBV6-1,TRBJ2-7,CASSEETVSSYEQYF
TRBV7-9,TRBJ2-1,CASSFGPREDNEQFF
TRBV19,TRBJ2-7,CASRTSGGAHEQYF
TRBV7-3,TRBJ2-2,CASSSTPRSGLNTGELFF
TRBV27,TRBJ2-1,CASSPLWRGLVNEQFF
TRBV2,TRBJ2-7,CASSGTYEQYF
TRBV11-3,TRBJ2-2,CASSRGLAVTGELFF
TRBV19,TRBJ1-1,CASSLSGTNTEAFF
TRBV19,TRBJ1-5,CASTLGSRGSNQPQHF
TRBV3-1/TRBV3-2,TRBJ2-3,CASSHKISAGGQDTQYF